Presented here are 18 T cell receptor beta chains from one specimen sequenced in a study of cytomegalovirus exposure and HLA in healthy donors. Produced via immunoSEQ multiplex PCR; TCRdb's table is partial and in-frame only. Of tens of thousands of clones in the sample, 85% to 95% were seen once. Specimen: PBMCs. These receptors came from a man aged 18-30 years in good health and CMV-seropositive.

The chain joins TRBV6-5 to TRBJ1-6; TRBD1 aligns across 10 bases. The CDR3 spans 15 residues. V lost 2 bases to trimming and J lost 11 bases; unmatched junction nucleotides: 6. Germline CDR1 and CDR2: MNHEY and SVGAGI. CDR3 sequence: CASSYQGQGVAPLHF. DNA for the CDR3: TGTGCCAGCAGTTACCAAGGACAGGGGGTGGCACCCCTCCACTTT.

J is TRBJ2-2 and V is TRBV4-1; D gene uncertain. From germline, CDR1 is MGHRA and CDR2 YSYEKL. CDR3 length: 15 amino acids. Trimming took off 3 bases at V and 1 base at J, with 9 bases between the two ends. CDR3 in DNA: TGCGCCAGCAGCCAGACGGGTTTGAACACCGGGGAGCTGTTTTTT. Its protein product is CASSQTGLNTGELFF.

This chain connects TRBV2 to TRBJ2-1; 8 nucleotides agree with TRBD1. This CDR3 is built from 14 residues. In germline, CDR1 is SNHLY, CDR2 FYNNEI. Germline trimming cut 6 bases from V and 6 bases from J; bases unmatched to any gene: 7. The CDR3 DNA sequence: TGTGCCAGCAGAGCCACAGGGGGAGGCAATGAGCAGTTCTTC. Its translation: CASRATGGGNEQFF.

The chain combines TRBV10-3 with TRBJ2-3, with D perhaps matching TRBD2 (6 bases). The V end was cut by 4 bases, the J end by 7 bases, with 9 bases between. This CDR3 contains 12 residues. In germline, CDR1 is ENHRY, CDR2 SYGVKD. CDR3 bases: TGTGCCATCAGTGGTAGGGACTATACGCAGTATTTT. Translation gives CAISGRDYTQYF.

The chain recombines TRBV6-1 with TRBJ1-1, with TRBD1 matching 7 bases. Germline V gives CDR1 MNHNS, CDR2 SASEGT. After removal of 6 bases from V and 1 base from J, the junction contained 5 bases not matched to a gene. CDR3 length: 14 amino acids. CDR3 protein: CASRPGQENTEAFF. CDR3 bases: TGTGCCAGCAGACCAGGACAGGAGAACACTGAAGCTTTCTTT.

In DNA form, the CDR3 reads TGTGCCAGCTCACCAGCAGGGTATGAGAACACTGAAGCTTTCTTT. It codes for CASSPAGYENTEAFF. This chain joins TRBV18 and TRBJ1-1; the D gene is possibly TRBD1 (5 bases). Trimming cost V 2 bases and J 1 base, with 11 bases left between them. The V gene's germline CDR1 is KGHSH and CDR2 LQKENI. This CDR3 has 15 residues.

V is TRBV18 and J is TRBJ2-5; no definite D call. Trimming took off 2 bases at V and 0 bases at J, with 7 bases between the two ends. This CDR3 is built from 14 residues. Germline assignment: CDR1 KGHSH and CDR2 LQKENI. In nucleotides, the CDR3 is TGTGCCAGCTCACCAACAATGAACCAAGAGACCCAGTACTTC. Encoded protein: CASSPTMNQETQYF.

The chain couples TRBV6-5 to TRBJ2-3, with a possible D match to TRBD2 (5 bases). CDR3 length: 15 amino acids. Trimming took 0 bases from V and 3 from J, leaving 10 bases between them. Germline V gene lookup returns CDR1 MNHEY and CDR2 SVGAGI. CDR3 DNA: TGTGCCAGCAGTTACTCTAACCAGCGGACAGATACGCAGTATTTT. This translates into CASSYSNQRTDTQYF.

The V and J genes are TRBV19 and TRBJ1-5; D may be TRBD1 (5 bases). Trimming took off 7 bases at V and 5 bases at J, with 15 bases between the two ends. In germline, CDR1 is LNHDA, CDR2 SQIVND (reference sequence). The CDR3 spans 14 residues. The DNA of the CDR3 is TGTGCCAGTACCTTGGCAGGGAACTATCAGCCCCAGCATTTT. It is translated as CASTLAGNYQPQHF.

V is TRBV5-1 and J is TRBJ2-1; 10 positions match TRBD2. The CDR3 has 16 residues. The germline V gene encodes CDR1 SGHRS and CDR2 YFSETQ. The V and J ends lost 0 bases and 9 bases, in that order; junction bases with no gene match: 9. The CDR3 coding sequence is TGCGCCAGCAGCTTGGTGACTAGCGGGTCTTACGGTGAGCAGTTCTTC. This sequence encodes CASSLVTSGSYGEQFF. The full variable domain, rest sourced from reference TRBV5-1 and TRBJ2-1, is KAGVTQTPRYLIKTRGQQVTLSCSPISGHRSVSWYQQTPGQGLQFLFEYFSETQRNKGNFPGRFSGRQFSNSRSEMNVSTLELGDSALYLCASSLVTSGSYGEQFFGPGTRLTVL.

The chain couples TRBV7-9 to TRBJ1-2; possibly TRBD1 for D (5 bases). V dropped 2 bases and J dropped 8 bases, with 18 bases sitting between them. In germline, CDR1 is SEHNR, CDR2 FQNEAQ (reference sequence). The CDR3 covers 15 residues. As DNA, the CDR3 is TGTGCCAGCAGCTTAAACGAACAGGTCGTTTGGGGCTACACCTTC. It yields the protein CASSLNEQVVWGYTF.

This chain links TRBV5-5 with TRBJ2-7; a weak D match, TRBD1 (6 bases). The CDR3 is made up of 15 amino acids. Germline V gives CDR1 SGHKS, CDR2 YYEKEE (reference sequence). V lost 2 bases and J 6 bases, leaving 18 bases between the germline ends. CDR3 DNA sequence: TGTGCCAGCAGCTTAGGGGGACATCCGACAGGCGAGCAGTACTTC. Amino acid sequence: CASSLGGHPTGEQYF.

The chain is built from TRBV9 and TRBJ2-2; 8 positions agree with TRBD2. The CDR3 loop spans 16 amino acids. V lost 4 bases and J lost 1; bases outside the gene matches: 6. Germline values: CDR1 SGDLS, CDR2 YYNGEE. CDR3 DNA sequence: TGTGCCAGCAGCACGCGCGGGGGGCAGAACACCGGGGAGCTGTTTTTT. Translation gives CASSTRGGQNTGELFF.

The rearrangement uses TRBV10-1 and TRBJ2-2; no firm D call. V lost 6 bases and J 7 bases, leaving 3 bases between the germline ends. Germline-derived CDR1 and CDR2 are WNHNN and SYGVQD (reference sequence). The CDR3 is 10 amino acids. CDR3 nucleotides: TGCGCCAGCAGCGGCGGGGAGCTGTTTTTT. Its translation is CASSGGELFF.

The chain recombines TRBV30 with TRBJ2-7, with TRBD2 matching 9 bases. The J segment lost 5 bases and the V segment lost 4 bases, leaving 6 bases of the junction unmatched. The CDR3 loop spans 13 amino acids. The V gene's germline CDR1 is GTSNPN and CDR2 SVGIG (reference sequence). CDR3 region: CAWNAGGPDEQYF. CDR3 nucleotides: TGTGCCTGGAATGCGGGAGGGCCCGACGAGCAGTACTTC.

The chain is built from TRBV6-5 and TRBJ2-7; 10 bases are a match to TRBD1. This CDR3 has 16 residues. The germline CDR1 and CDR2 sequences are MNHEY and SVGAGI. The V and J ends lost 0 bases and 6 bases, in that order; junction bases with no gene match: 8. This CDR3 reads CASSYSMFGQGVEQYF. CDR3 bases: TGTGCCAGCAGTTACTCGATGTTCGGACAGGGGGTCGAGCAGTACTTC.

This chain joins TRBV30 and TRBJ1-2; D is unclear. V dropped 0 bases and J dropped 0 bases, with 5 bases sitting between them. The CDR3 loop spans 13 amino acids. The germline CDR1 and CDR2 sequences are GTSNPN and SVGIG (reference sequence). For the CDR3, the DNA is TGTGCCTGGAGTGTTGAGGCTAACTATGGCTACACCTTC. This encodes CAWSVEANYGYTF.

J is TRBJ1-6 and V is TRBV21-1; whether TRBD1, the table's D call, matches the DNA was not checked. TRBV21-1 is a listed pseudogene. The CDR3 is 15 amino acids. CDR3 protein: CVEGTVSSYNSPLHF. CDR3 DNA: TGTGTCGAGGGGACAGTGAGCTCCTATAATTCACCCCTCCACTTT.